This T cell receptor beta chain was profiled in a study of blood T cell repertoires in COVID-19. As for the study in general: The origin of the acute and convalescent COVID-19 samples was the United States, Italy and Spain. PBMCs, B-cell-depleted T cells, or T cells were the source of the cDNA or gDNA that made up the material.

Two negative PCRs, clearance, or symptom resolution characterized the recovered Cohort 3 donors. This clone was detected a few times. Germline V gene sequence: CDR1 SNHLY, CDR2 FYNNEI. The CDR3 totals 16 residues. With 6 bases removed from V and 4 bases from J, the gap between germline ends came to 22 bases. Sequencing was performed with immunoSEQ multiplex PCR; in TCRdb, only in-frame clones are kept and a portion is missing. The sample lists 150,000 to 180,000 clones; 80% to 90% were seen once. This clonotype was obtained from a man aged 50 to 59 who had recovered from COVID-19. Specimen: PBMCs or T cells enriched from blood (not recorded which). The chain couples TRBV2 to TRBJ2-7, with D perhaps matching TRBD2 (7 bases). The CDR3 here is CASRRTPGGLLYEQYF. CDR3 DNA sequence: TGTGCCAGCAGGAGGACTCCGGGGGGCCTATTATACGAGCAGTACTTC.